This TCR beta chain was found in a study of cytomegalovirus exposure and HLA in healthy donors. Study outcomes and limitations: Reported performance of the classifier showed diagnosis of cytomegalovirus status with high specificity and sensitivity. It was 164 TCR beta chains that were listed as cytomegalovirus-associated. A few chains tied to CMV proved CMV antigen-specific in vitro.

Libraries were prepared by immunoSEQ multiplex PCR; TCRdb keeps only in-frame clonotypes and omits some of them. The table shows 110,000 or so clones, with approximately 89% occurring only once. About this clone itself: Its antigen is still unknown.

The sample consisted of PBMCs. The receptor's source is a man between 18 and 35 years old in good health and CMV-seronegative.

The CDR3 coding sequence is TGTGCCATCAGTGCGGACAGGGAATATGGCTACACCTTC. This encodes CAISADREYGYTF. This chain connects TRBV10-3 to TRBJ1-2; 8 bases map to TRBD1. The V segment lost 4 bases and the J segment 5 bases; nucleotides outside the gene matches: 3. This CDR3 contains 13 residues. Germline V gene data show CDR1 as ENHRY and CDR2 as SYGVKD.